The 5 T cell receptor beta chains presented below share a single source sample, sequenced in a study of shared clonotypes between healthy human individuals. TCRdb keeps only in-frame clones here, not all; method: immunoSEQ multiplex PCR. The sample records around 600,000 clones, 95% to 98% being singletons. Specimen: naive CD4+ T cells sorted from blood. Indicated subset: CD45RA+ positively selected. These receptors were collected from a woman aged 30 to 39 in good health.

The chain carries TRBV28 and TRBJ2-7; D might be TRBD1 (5 bases). The length of the CDR3 is 15 residues. Germline CDR1 MDHEN, CDR2 SYDVKM. Trimming shortened V by 0 bases and J by 4 bases, and 13 bases separated the two germline ends. CDR3 protein: CASSLWFDSFYEQYF. The DNA for the CDR3 is TGTGCCAGCAGTTTATGGTTCGACAGCTTTTACGAGCAGTACTTC.

The chain links TRBV18 to TRBJ2-7; TRBD1 or TRBD2 may be the D gene (5 bases each). The ends were cut back, 4 bases at V and 1 base at J, with 11 bases in the middle. CDR3 length equals 14 residues. Germline values: CDR1 KGHSH, CDR2 LQKENI. In nucleotides, the CDR3 is TGTGCCAGCTCACTAGGGGACGGGTCCTACGAGCAGTACTTC. It specifies CASSLGDGSYEQYF. The whole variable domain, remainder taken from reference TRBV18 and TRBJ2-7, is NAGVMQNPRHLVRRRGQEARLRCSPMKGHSHVYWYRQLPEEGLKFMVYLQKENIIDESGMPKERFSAEFPKEGPSILRIQQVVRGDSAAYFCASSLGDGSYEQYFGPGTRLTVT.

The V gene is TRBV28, the J gene TRBJ2-2; 8 nucleotides align to TRBD1. J gave up 1 base and V 5 bases, and 6 bases lay outside the gene matches. The CDR3 runs to 16 residues. Germline assignment: CDR1 MDHEN and CDR2 SYDVKM. This chain's CDR3 is CASSRRGTGNTGELFF. In nucleotides, the CDR3 is TGTGCCAGCAGTCGCCGTGGGACAGGGAACACCGGGGAGCTGTTTTTT.

A single count supports this clone. The chain recombines TRBV7-2 with TRBJ2-7; the D call may be TRBD1 or TRBD2 (5 bases each). In germline, CDR1 is SGHTA, CDR2 FQGNSA. CDR3 length: 15 residues. Between the trimmed V and J ends, which lost 1 base and 5 bases, there was a span of 15 bases. CDR3 in amino acids: CASSLVLIRGDEQYF. Here the CDR3 DNA reads TGTGCCAGCAGCTTAGTTCTCATCCGGGGCGACGAGCAGTACTTC.

The rearrangement links TRBV5-1 to TRBJ1-5, with D possibly matching TRBD1 (6 bases). Germline V CDR1 and CDR2: SGHRS, YFSETQ. V was trimmed by 4 bases and J by 3 bases, leaving 11 bases between them. The CDR3 extends over 14 amino acids. CDR3 region: CASSPRGDNQPQHF. In DNA, the CDR3 is TGCGCCAGCAGCCCGAGGGGGGACAATCAGCCCCAGCATTTT.